These 23 T cell receptor beta chains were all obtained from the same sample, sequenced in a study of shared clonotypes between healthy human individuals. Some clones are missing from TCRdb's copy, which holds only in-frame ones; the method was immunoSEQ multiplex PCR. The sample carries about 770,000 clones, roughly two thirds recorded once. Sequenced: memory CD4+ T cells sorted from blood. The sample's subset: CD45RA-negative fraction. These receptors were taken from a woman aged 25-40 years in good health.

This clone appeared a few times. V usage is TRBV5-1 and J usage is TRBJ2-1, with 10 positions matching TRBD2. Germline trimming cut 7 bases from V and 7 bases from J; bases unmatched to any gene: 11. The CDR3 is made up of 15 amino acids. Per germline, CDR1 SGHRS and CDR2 YFSETQ. The CDR3 DNA sequence: TGCGCCAGCTACCGAGCAGCGGGAGGGGGGAATGAGCAGTTCTTC. It yields the protein CASYRAAGGGNEQFF.

This chain joins TRBV28 and TRBJ1-2; the D gene is possibly TRBD1 (5 bases). V lost 3 bases, J lost 8 bases, and 13 bases lay in between. Germline loops: CDR1 MDHEN, CDR2 SYDVKM. The CDR3 is made up of 13 amino acids. For the CDR3, the DNA is TGTGCCAGCAGTTTTCTAGGGGTCCAGGGCTACACCTTC. Residues: CASSFLGVQGYTF.

The rearrangement uses TRBV7-2 and TRBJ2-5; D gene uncertain. Trimming stripped 5 bases from V and 5 bases from J, with 15 bases between. CDR1 is SGHTA, CDR2 FQGNSA, per germline. This CDR3 contains 14 residues. CDR3 sequence: CASSPFVVDETQYF. The DNA for the CDR3 is TGTGCCAGCAGCCCTTTTGTGGTGGATGAGACCCAGTACTTC.

The chain couples TRBV27 to TRBJ2-1; D might be TRBD1 (6 bases). The CDR3 runs to 14 residues. From germline, CDR1 is MNHEY and CDR2 SMNVEV (reference sequence). Trimming shortened V by 4 bases and J by 6 bases, and 13 bases separated the two germline ends. The CDR3 DNA sequence: TGTGCCAGCAGTTCAGGACAGACAATCAATGAGCAGTTCTTC. Its protein product is CASSSGQTINEQFF.

The chain uses TRBV11-3 and TRBJ2-1; D is perhaps TRBD2 (5 bases). The CDR3 is 15 residues long. Germline V gene lookup returns CDR1 SGHNT and CDR2 YENEEA. V lost 0 bases and J lost 0, with 6 bases in between. The CDR3 DNA reads as TGTGCCAGCAGCTTAGAGGCGGGCTCCTACAATGAGCAGTTCTTC. It yields the protein CASSLEAGSYNEQFF.

The chain combines TRBV18 with TRBJ2-3, with D perhaps TRBD1 or TRBD2 (5 bases each). The germline V gene encodes CDR1 KGHSH and CDR2 LQKENI. The CDR3 runs to 16 residues. V dropped 0 bases and J dropped 0 bases, with 10 bases sitting between them. As DNA, the CDR3 is TGTGCCAGCTCACCACCGCAGGGACGAAGCACAGATACGCAGTATTTT. Translating gives CASSPPQGRSTDTQYF.

The genes are TRBV6-6 and TRBJ1-2; no firm D call. The V and J ends lost 2 bases and 3 bases respectively, with 10 bases between them. Germline V CDR1 and CDR2: MNHNY, SVGAGI (reference sequence). The CDR3 sequence is 14 residues long. The CDR3, as DNA: TGTGCCAGCAGTTACCAACCCGGGGACTATGGCTACACCTTC. It codes for CASSYQPGDYGYTF.

A single count supports this clone. J is TRBJ2-4 and V is TRBV7-2, with 11 bases identical to TRBD2. Germline V lookup: CDR1 SGHTA, CDR2 FQGNSA. The CDR3 runs to 17 residues. V was pared by 2 bases and J by 6 bases, with 9 bases of the junction left unmatched. The CDR3 reads CASSLSSFSGRANIQYF. The CDR3 DNA reads TGTGCCAGCAGCTTATCATCCTTTAGCGGGAGGGCAAACATTCAGTACTTC.

The chain employs TRBV6-6 and TRBJ2-5; 10 nucleotides line up with TRBD1. V trimming: 6 bases; J trimming: 2 bases; junction bases outside the gene matches: 6. Germline V gene sequence: CDR1 MNHNY, CDR2 SVGAGI (reference sequence). The CDR3 extends over 15 amino acids. CDR3 loop: CASRPRDRGQETQYF. Written as DNA, the CDR3 is TGTGCCAGCAGACCTAGGGACAGGGGACAAGAGACCCAGTACTTC.

The chain carries TRBV4-1 and TRBJ2-1; D ambiguous. Trimming left V 1 base short and J 9 bases short, with 13 bases between. The CDR3 sequence is 14 residues long. CDR1 and CDR2 from the germline V gene are MGHRA and YSYEKL. This chain's CDR3 is CASSQVLGRSEQFF. Written as DNA, the CDR3 is TGCGCCAGCAGCCAAGTTTTAGGGCGGAGTGAGCAGTTCTTC.

In regard to this clone: Other DNA variants within this sample encode the same CDR3. The chain carries TRBV11-2 and TRBJ2-7; a possible D gene is TRBD2 (6 bases). Trimming took off 0 bases at V and 2 bases at J, with 8 bases between the two ends. The CDR3 spans 14 residues. CDR1 and CDR2 from the germline V gene are SGHAT and FQNNGV. The CDR3: CASSLEGGPYEQYF. The CDR3 nucleotides read TGTGCCAGCAGCTTAGAGGGAGGCCCCTACGAGCAGTACTTC.

V usage is TRBV7-3 and J usage is TRBJ1-3, with D uncertain. V was shortened by 4 bases and J by 4 bases, with 11 bases between the two germline ends. CDR3 length equals 14 residues. The germline CDR1 and CDR2 sequences are SGHTA and FQGTGA. This chain's CDR3 is CASSSSAVGNTIYF. CDR3 DNA: TGTGCCAGCAGCTCATCGGCAGTCGGAAACACCATATATTTT.

The chain is built from TRBV5-1 and TRBJ2-7, with D tentatively TRBD2 (6 bases). This CDR3 comprises 16 residues. Germline CDR1 reads SGHRS; CDR2 reads YFSETQ. The germline V and J ends were trimmed by 0 bases and 3 bases, with 16 bases remaining between them. The DNA of the CDR3 is TGCGCCAGCAGCTTGGCCTCGACGGGAGCGATCTACGAGCAGTACTTC. Protein sequence: CASSLASTGAIYEQYF.

CDR3: CASSLWWAGGPETDTQYF. The CDR3, as DNA: TGTGCCAGCAGCTTATGGTGGGCGGGAGGGCCGGAGACAGATACGCAGTATTTT. J is TRBJ2-3 and V is TRBV5-8; 9 bases match TRBD2. V lost 2 bases, J lost 3 bases, and 13 bases stayed unmatched. There are 18 residues in the CDR3. CDR1 and CDR2 from the germline V gene are SGHTS and YDEGEE.

This clone was recorded a few times. This chain uses TRBV5-6 with TRBJ2-5; TRBD1 is a possible D gene (5 bases). The CDR3 runs to 13 residues. Trimming shortened V by 0 bases and J by 7 bases, and 10 bases separated the two germline ends. CDR1 is SGHDT, CDR2 YYEEEE, per germline. DNA of the CDR3: TGTGCCAGCAGCTTGGGGCAGGGCGTGACCCAGTACTTC. This sequence encodes CASSLGQGVTQYF.

The rearrangement uses TRBV6-5 and TRBJ1-1, with D possibly being TRBD1 (5 bases). Trimming shortened V by 5 bases and J by 4 bases, and 17 bases separated the two germline ends. Per the germline V gene, CDR1 is MNHEY and CDR2 is SVGAGI. The CDR3 has 15 amino acids. This chain's CDR3 is CASSIPREDRTEAFF. The CDR3 coding sequence is TGTGCCAGCAGTATCCCCAGGGAGGATCGCACTGAAGCTTTCTTT.

The gene calls are TRBV6-6 and TRBJ1-5; D gene uncertain. V was pared by 8 bases and J by 0 bases, with 8 bases between. The CDR3 runs to 13 residues. Germline CDR1 is MNHNY and CDR2 is SVGAGI (reference sequence). The CDR3 sequence: CASGDYSNQPQHF. In DNA form, the CDR3 reads TGTGCCAGCGGGGATTATAGCAATCAGCCCCAGCATTTT.

The chain links TRBV27 to TRBJ1-3, with 9 nucleotides matching TRBD1. Germline V CDR1 and CDR2: MNHEY, SMNVEV (reference sequence). This CDR3 has 15 residues. The trim removed 5 bases at V and 4 bases at J, leaving 6 bases unmatched. The CDR3 DNA reads as TGTGCCAGCAGTCCCGGGACAGGGTACGGAAACACCATATATTTT. Translating it yields CASSPGTGYGNTIYF.

The rearrangement uses TRBV6-5 and TRBJ2-5, with a weak D call TRBD2 (7 bases). Between the trimmed V and J ends, which lost 8 bases and 5 bases, there was a span of 15 bases. The CDR3 sequence is 13 residues long. The V gene's germline CDR1 is MNHEY and CDR2 SVGAGI. CDR3 region: CASGRGAQETQYF. In DNA, the CDR3 is TGTGCCAGCGGCCGGGGGGCCCAGGAGACCCAGTACTTC.

The chain joins TRBV28 to TRBJ2-2, with 8 bases fitting TRBD2. The trim removed 4 bases at V and 7 bases at J, leaving 8 bases unmatched. The CDR3 extends over 15 amino acids. The V gene's germline CDR1 is MDHEN and CDR2 SYDVKM. The DNA of the CDR3 is TGTGCCAGCAGTTCCCCCGGGACTAGTTACGGGGAGCTGTTTTTT. It is translated as CASSSPGTSYGELFF.

The chain joins TRBV15 to TRBJ2-1; maybe TRBD2 (5 bases). CDR1 LNHNV and CDR2 YYDKDF come from the germline V gene (reference sequence). This CDR3 spans 13 amino acids. V was clipped by 3 bases and J by 12 bases, with 15 bases between them. CDR3 in DNA: TGTGCCACCAGCAGGGACGGAGGATCGGGGCAGTTCTTC. Amino acids: CATSRDGGSGQFF.

The CDR3 protein is CASSIRGSGSYEQFF. The CDR3 nucleotides are TGTGCCAGCAGTATTAGGGGTAGCGGGAGCTATGAGCAGTTCTTC. The chain couples TRBV6-4 to TRBJ2-1; 9 bases are shared with TRBD2. With 5 bases clipped from V and 8 bases from J, the junction kept 10 bases outside the gene matches. The CDR3 is 15 amino acids. In germline, CDR1 is MRHNA, CDR2 SNTAGT.

V usage is TRBV6-1 and J usage is TRBJ1-3; D is uncertain. V lost 5 bases to trimming and J lost 0 bases, with 8 bases between them. The CDR3 is 14 amino acids. Germline V lookup: CDR1 MNHNS, CDR2 SASEGT. CDR3 nucleotide sequence: TGTGCCAGCAGTTCTGGGCACTCTGGAAACACCATATATTTT. This gives the protein CASSSGHSGNTIYF.